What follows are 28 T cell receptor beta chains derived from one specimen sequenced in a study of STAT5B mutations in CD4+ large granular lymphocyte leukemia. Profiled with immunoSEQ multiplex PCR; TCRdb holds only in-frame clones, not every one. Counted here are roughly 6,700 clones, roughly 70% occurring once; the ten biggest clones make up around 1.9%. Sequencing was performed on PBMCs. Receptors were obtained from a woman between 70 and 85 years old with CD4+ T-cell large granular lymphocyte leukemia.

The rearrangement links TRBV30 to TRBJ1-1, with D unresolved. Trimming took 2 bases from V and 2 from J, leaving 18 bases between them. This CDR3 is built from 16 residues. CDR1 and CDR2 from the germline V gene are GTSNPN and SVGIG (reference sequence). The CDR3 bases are TGTGCCTGGAGTCCTCCTCCTGACCGCCACAACACTGAAGCTTTCTTT. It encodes CAWSPPPDRHNTEAFF. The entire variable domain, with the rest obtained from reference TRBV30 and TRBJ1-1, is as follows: SQTIHQWPATLVQPVGSPLSLECTVEGTSNPNLYWYRQAAGRGLQLLFYSVGIGQISSEVPQNLSASRPQDRQFILSSKKLLLSDSGFYLCAWSPPPDRHNTEAFFGQGTRLTVV.

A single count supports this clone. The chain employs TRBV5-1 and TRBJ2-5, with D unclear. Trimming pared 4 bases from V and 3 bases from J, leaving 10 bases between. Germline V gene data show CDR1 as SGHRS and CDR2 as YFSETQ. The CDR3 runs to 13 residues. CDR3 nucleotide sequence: TGCGCCAGCAGCCGTATCGCGGAAGAGACCCAGTACTTC. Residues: CASSRIAEETQYF.

CDR3 sequence (DNA): TGTGCCAGCAGCCCCGAGTTGCTAGCGGGATCCTACAATGAGCAGTTCTTC. Amino acids: CASSPELLAGSYNEQFF. V and J are TRBV9 and TRBJ2-1; 9 nucleotides agree with TRBD2. CDR3 length: 17 amino acids. Germline CDR1 reads SGDLS; CDR2 reads YYNGEE. V trimming: 4 bases; J trimming: 1 base; junction bases outside the gene matches: 9.

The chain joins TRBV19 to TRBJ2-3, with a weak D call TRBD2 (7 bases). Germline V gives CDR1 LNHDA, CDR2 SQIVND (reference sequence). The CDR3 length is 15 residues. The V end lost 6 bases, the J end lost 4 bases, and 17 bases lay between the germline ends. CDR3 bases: TGTGCCAGTAGAAGGAGGGGGGGCCTCGCAGATACGCAGTATTTT. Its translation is CASRRRGGLADTQYF.

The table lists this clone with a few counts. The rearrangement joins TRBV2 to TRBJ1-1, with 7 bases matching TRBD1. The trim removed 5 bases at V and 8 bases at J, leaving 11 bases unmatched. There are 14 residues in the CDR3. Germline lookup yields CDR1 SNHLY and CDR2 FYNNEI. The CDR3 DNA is TGTGCCAGCAGTCGCCGGGACAGTCGCCCGGAAGCTTTCTTT. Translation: CASSRRDSRPEAFF.

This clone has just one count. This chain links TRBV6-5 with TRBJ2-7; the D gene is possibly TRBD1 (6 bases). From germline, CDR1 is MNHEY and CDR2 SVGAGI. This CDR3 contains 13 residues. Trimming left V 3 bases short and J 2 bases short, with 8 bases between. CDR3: CASSYTGPYEQYF. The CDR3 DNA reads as TGTGCCAGCAGTTATACAGGGCCCTACGAGCAGTACTTC.

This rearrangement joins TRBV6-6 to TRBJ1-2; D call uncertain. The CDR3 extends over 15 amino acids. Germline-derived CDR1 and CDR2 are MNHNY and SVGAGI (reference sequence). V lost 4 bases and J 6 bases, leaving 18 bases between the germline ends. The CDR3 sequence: CASSSAAEESHGYTF. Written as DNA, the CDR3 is TGTGCCAGCAGTTCGGCCGCGGAGGAATCGCATGGCTACACCTTC.

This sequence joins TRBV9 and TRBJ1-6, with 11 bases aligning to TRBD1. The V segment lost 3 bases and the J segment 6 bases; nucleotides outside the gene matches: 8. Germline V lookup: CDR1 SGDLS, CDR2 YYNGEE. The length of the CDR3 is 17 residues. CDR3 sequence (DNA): TGTGCCAGCAGCGCCAATTCGGGACAGGGGGGTAATTCACCCCTCCACTTT. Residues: CASSANSGQGGNSPLHF.

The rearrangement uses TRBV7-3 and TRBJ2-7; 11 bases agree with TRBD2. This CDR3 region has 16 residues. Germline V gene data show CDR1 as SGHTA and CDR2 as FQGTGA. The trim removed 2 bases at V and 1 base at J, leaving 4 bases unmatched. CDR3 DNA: TGTGCCAGCAGCTTATCCCTAGCGGGAGGATCCTACGAGCAGTACTTC. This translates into CASSLSLAGGSYEQYF.

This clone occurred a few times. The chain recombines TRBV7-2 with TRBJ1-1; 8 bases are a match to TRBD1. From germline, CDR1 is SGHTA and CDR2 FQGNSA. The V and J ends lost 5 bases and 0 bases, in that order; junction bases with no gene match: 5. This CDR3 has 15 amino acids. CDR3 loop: CASSTRTGMNTEAFF. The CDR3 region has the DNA TGTGCCAGCAGCACAAGGACAGGGATGAACACTGAAGCTTTCTTT.

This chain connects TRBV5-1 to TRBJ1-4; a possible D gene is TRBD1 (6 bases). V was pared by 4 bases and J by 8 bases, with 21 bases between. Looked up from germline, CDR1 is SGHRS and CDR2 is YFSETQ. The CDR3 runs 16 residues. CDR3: CASSLAVDRSGEKLFF. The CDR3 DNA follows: TGCGCCAGCAGCCTCGCCGTCGACAGGTCGGGGGAAAAACTGTTTTTT.

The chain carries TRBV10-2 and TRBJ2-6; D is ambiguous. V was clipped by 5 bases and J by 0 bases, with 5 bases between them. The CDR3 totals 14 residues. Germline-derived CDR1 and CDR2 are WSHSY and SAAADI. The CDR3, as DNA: TGCGCCAGCAGTCCCTACTCTGGGGCCAACGTCCTGACTTTC. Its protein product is CASSPYSGANVLTF.

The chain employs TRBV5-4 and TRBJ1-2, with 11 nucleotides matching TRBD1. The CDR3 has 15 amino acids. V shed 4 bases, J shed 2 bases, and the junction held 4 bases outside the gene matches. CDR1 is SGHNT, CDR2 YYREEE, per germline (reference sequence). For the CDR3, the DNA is TGTGCCAGCAGCCCTAGGACAGGGGGCAACTATGGCTACACCTTC. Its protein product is CASSPRTGGNYGYTF.

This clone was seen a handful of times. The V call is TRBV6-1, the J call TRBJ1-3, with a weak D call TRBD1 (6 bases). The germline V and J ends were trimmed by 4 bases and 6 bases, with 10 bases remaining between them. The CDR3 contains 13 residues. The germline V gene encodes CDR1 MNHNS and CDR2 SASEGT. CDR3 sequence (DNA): TGTGCCAGCAGTGGGGGGGCGGAAAACACCATATATTTT. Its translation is CASSGGAENTIYF.

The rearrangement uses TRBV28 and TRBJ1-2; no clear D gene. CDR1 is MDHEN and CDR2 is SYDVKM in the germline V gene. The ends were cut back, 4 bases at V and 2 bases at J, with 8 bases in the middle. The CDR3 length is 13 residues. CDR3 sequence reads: CASSSHRNYGYTF. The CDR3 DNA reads TGTGCCAGCAGTTCCCACCGGAACTATGGCTACACCTTC.

CDR3 residues: CASSAGFANEKLFF. CDR3 DNA: TGTGCCAGCAGCGCAGGTTTTGCTAATGAAAAACTGTTTTTT. The V gene is TRBV9, the J gene TRBJ1-4; D gene ambiguous. The CDR3 has 14 residues. Germline values: CDR1 SGDLS, CDR2 YYNGEE. V lost 3 bases and J lost 3, with 9 bases in between.

The CDR3 bases are TGTGCTAGTGGTTTGGACAGGAGGAGAGATGAAAAACTGTTTTTT. Translating it yields CASGLDRRRDEKLFF. The chain joins TRBV12-5 to TRBJ1-4; D possibly corresponds to TRBD1 (5 bases). Germline V gene sequence: CDR1 LGHNT, CDR2 FRNRAP. CDR3 size: 15 residues. Trimming removed 1 base at V and 6 bases at J, with 12 bases between.

CDR3 region: CASSIVGATNEKLFF. CDR3 bases: TGTGCCAGTAGTATAGTCGGCGCCACTAATGAAAAACTGTTTTTT. The chain uses TRBV19 and TRBJ1-4; D is unresolved. V shed 1 base and J shed 2 bases, with 8 bases lying between them. The CDR3 covers 15 residues. Germline V gives CDR1 LNHDA, CDR2 SQIVND (reference sequence).

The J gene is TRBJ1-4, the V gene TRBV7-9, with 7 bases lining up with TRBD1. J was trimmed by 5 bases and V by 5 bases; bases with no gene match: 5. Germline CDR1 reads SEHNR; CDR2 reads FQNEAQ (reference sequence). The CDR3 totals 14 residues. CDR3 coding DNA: TGTGCCAGCAGCGTGACAGGGACAAATGAAAAACTGTTTTTT. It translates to CASSVTGTNEKLFF.

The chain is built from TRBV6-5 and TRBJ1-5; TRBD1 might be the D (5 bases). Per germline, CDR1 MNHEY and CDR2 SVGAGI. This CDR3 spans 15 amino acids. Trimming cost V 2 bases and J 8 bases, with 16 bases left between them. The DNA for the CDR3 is TGTGCCAGCAGTTACCGGAGCCAGGGAAAAGAGCCCCAGCATTTT. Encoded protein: CASSYRSQGKEPQHF.

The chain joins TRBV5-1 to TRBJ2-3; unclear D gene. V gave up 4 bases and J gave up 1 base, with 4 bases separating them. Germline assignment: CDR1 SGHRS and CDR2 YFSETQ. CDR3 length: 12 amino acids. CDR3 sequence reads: CASSGGTDTQYF. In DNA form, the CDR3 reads TGCGCCAGCAGCGGTGGCACAGATACGCAGTATTTT.

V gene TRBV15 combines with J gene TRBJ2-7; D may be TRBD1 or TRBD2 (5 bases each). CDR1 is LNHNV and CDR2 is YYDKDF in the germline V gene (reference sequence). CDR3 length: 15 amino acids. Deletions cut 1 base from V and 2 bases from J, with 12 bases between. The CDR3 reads CATSRARGRTYEQYF. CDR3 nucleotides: TGTGCCACCAGCAGAGCTCGGGGACGTACCTACGAGCAGTACTTC.

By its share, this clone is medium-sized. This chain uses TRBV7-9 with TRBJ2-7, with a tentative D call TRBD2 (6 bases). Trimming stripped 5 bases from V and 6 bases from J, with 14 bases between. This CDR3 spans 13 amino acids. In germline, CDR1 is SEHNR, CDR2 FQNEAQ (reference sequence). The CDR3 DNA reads TGTGCCAGCAGCCGGGACTCTTTCTCCGAGCAGTACTTC. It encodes CASSRDSFSEQYF.

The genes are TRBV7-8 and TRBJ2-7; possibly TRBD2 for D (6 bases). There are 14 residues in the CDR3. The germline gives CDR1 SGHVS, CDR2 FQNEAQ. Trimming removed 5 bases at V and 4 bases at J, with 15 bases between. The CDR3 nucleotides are TGTGCCAGCAGCCGAGGGGAGGTTGTTTACGAGCAGTACTTC. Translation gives CASSRGEVVYEQYF.

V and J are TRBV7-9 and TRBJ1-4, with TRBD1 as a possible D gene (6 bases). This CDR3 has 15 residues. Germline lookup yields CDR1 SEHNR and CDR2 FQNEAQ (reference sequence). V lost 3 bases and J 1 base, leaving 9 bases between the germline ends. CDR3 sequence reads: CASSLGGLTNEKLFF. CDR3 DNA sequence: TGTGCCAGCAGCTTGGGGGGGCTAACTAATGAAAAACTGTTTTTT.

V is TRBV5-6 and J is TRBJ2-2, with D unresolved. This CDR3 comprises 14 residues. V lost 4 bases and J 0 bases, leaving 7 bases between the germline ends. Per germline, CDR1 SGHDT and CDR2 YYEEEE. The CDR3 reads CASSGGPNTGELFF. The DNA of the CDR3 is TGTGCCAGCAGCGGCGGACCGAACACCGGGGAGCTGTTTTTT. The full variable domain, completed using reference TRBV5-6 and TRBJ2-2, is DAGVTQSPTHLIKTRGQQVTLRCSPKSGHDTVSWYQQALGQGPQFIFQYYEEEERQRGNFPDRFSGHQFPNYSSELNVNALLLGDSALYLCASSGGPNTGELFFGEGSRLTVL.

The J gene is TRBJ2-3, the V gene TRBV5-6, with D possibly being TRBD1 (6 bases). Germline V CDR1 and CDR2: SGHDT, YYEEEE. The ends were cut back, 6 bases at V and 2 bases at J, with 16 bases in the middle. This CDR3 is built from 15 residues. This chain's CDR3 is CASKWGQHSTDTQYF. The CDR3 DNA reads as TGTGCCAGCAAATGGGGGCAACATTCCACAGATACGCAGTATTTT.

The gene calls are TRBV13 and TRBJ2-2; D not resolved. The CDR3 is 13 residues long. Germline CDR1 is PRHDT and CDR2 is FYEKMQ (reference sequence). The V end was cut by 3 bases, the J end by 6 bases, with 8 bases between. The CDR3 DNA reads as TGTGCCAGCAGCTTGTGGGGTCCCGGGGAGCTGTTTTTT. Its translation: CASSLWGPGELFF.